The 3 T cell receptor beta chains listed next were all sequenced from one sample in a study of T cells in localized non-small cell lung cancer. Some clones are missing from TCRdb's copy, which holds only in-frame ones; the method was immunoSEQ multiplex PCR. The sample records 72,000 or so clones, 84% being singletons. The starting material was peripheral blood, obtained before any cancer treatment. The source is a female donor older than 55 with stage I lung adenocarcinoma.

CDR3 DNA sequence: TGTGCCAGCACCATGAGATTGGGGTACGAGCAGTACTTC. Translating gives CASTMRLGYEQYF. This chain links TRBV11-1 with TRBJ2-7; D is unresolved. V was clipped by 7 bases and J by 4 bases, with 14 bases between them. CDR3 length: 13 residues. Looked up from germline, CDR1 is SGHAT and CDR2 is FQDESV (reference sequence).

The chain uses TRBV2 and TRBJ2-1; weak D call: TRBD1 (6 bases). V was pared by 7 bases and J by 5 bases, with 12 bases between. The CDR3 is made up of 13 amino acids. Germline V CDR1 and CDR2: SNHLY, FYNNEI. The CDR3 region has the DNA TGTGCCAGCAAATGGACAGAGAACAATGAGCAGTTCTTC. Its translation: CASKWTENNEQFF.

The count of this clone is one. The V and J genes are TRBV5-1 and TRBJ1-4, with a weak D call TRBD1 (6 bases). The germline V gene has CDR1 SGHRS and CDR2 YFSETQ. The CDR3 consists of 16 residues. Between the trimmed V and J ends, which lost 2 bases and 4 bases, there was a span of 15 bases. The CDR3 protein is CASSFAQGQGNEKLFF. In DNA form, the CDR3 reads TGCGCCAGCAGCTTTGCCCAGGGGCAAGGTAATGAAAAACTGTTTTTT.